The sequence of this T cell receptor (beta chain) was determined in a study of blood T cell repertoires in COVID-19. Across the study: Sites across the United States, Italy and Spain contributed samples from acute and convalescent COVID-19. The cDNA or gDNA used as material had been derived from T cells, B-cell-depleted T cells, or PBMCs.

Unmatched junction bases numbered 5, after V lost 9 bases and J lost 6 bases. CDR3 length equals 13 residues. Germline V CDR1 and CDR2: KGHDR, SFDVKD. Original handling: Estimation of nucleated cell counts relied on the amplification of reference gene primers. Generated by immunoSEQ multiplex PCR, the TCRdb table keeps only in-frame clones and is missing some. V and J calls and clone size follow that table, whereas D and trimming were derived from the DNA. The sample gives fewer than 85,000 clones, around 76% of which show up once; roughly 20% is in the top ten. The sample taken for sequencing was peripheral blood. The source is a woman of 80 years or more with active or convalescent COVID-19. This chain connects TRBV24-1 to TRBJ2-3; TRBD2 matches at 10 bases. CDR3: CATAAGGMDTQYF. CDR3 nucleotides: TGTGCCACCGCAGCGGGGGGGATGGATACGCAGTATTTT.